The 32 T cell receptor beta chains below all came from one sample that was sequenced in a study of cytomegalovirus exposure and HLA in healthy donors. TCRdb's table, derived via immunoSEQ multiplex PCR, lists solely in-frame clones and lacks some. The sample includes some 330,000 clones, roughly 85% of them seen just once. Source material: PBMCs. The receptors stem from a woman aged 18-35 years in good health and CMV-seronegative.

This clone was found once. The gene calls are TRBV6-6 and TRBJ2-7; 9 bases match TRBD1. The CDR3 is 15 residues long. Germline CDR1 and CDR2: MNHNY and SVGAGI (reference sequence). The J segment lost 4 bases and the V segment lost 6 bases, leaving 10 bases of the junction unmatched. The CDR3 nucleotides are TGTGCCAGCAGGCCTACAGGGGGCAGGGGTTACGAGCAGTACTTC. Translating it yields CASRPTGGRGYEQYF.

V usage is TRBV27 and J usage is TRBJ2-1, with 9 bases matching TRBD1. CDR1 and CDR2 from the germline V gene are MNHEY and SMNVEV (reference sequence). J gave up 2 bases and V 3 bases, and 5 bases lay outside the gene matches. The CDR3 length is 16 residues. The CDR3 is CASSFSRDRAYNEQFF. CDR3 bases: TGTGCCAGCAGTTTCTCCCGGGACAGGGCCTACAATGAGCAGTTCTTC.

This chain links TRBV4-1 with TRBJ1-3; 7 bases align to TRBD1. The CDR3 contains 17 residues. After removal of 1 base from V and 0 bases from J, the junction contained 6 bases not matched to a gene. CDR1 MGHRA and CDR2 YSYEKL come from the germline V gene. The CDR3 DNA reads TGCGCCAGCAGCCAAGTTTCCGGGACAGCCTCTGGAAACACCATATATTTT. Protein: CASSQVSGTASGNTIYF.

The rearrangement uses TRBV6-1 and TRBJ2-7, with 8 positions matching TRBD2. V shed 1 base and J 7 bases; nucleotides not matched to a gene: 3. Per germline, CDR1 MNHNS and CDR2 SASEGT. This CDR3 has 13 amino acids. The DNA of the CDR3 is TGTGCCAGCAGTGAAGTTCGGGGGGGGGAGCAGTACTTC. Its protein product is CASSEVRGGEQYF.

The rearrangement uses TRBV28 and TRBJ2-1; D may be TRBD1 (5 bases). CDR1 and CDR2 from the germline V gene are MDHEN and SYDVKM. This CDR3 comprises 13 residues. V was shortened by 6 bases and J by 6 bases, with 12 bases between the two germline ends. In DNA, the CDR3 is TGTGCCAGCAGCCCCGACAGACCCAATGAGCAGTTCTTC. Protein: CASSPDRPNEQFF.

The chain carries TRBV5-4 and TRBJ1-2, with TRBD1 as a possible D gene (5 bases). V dropped 3 bases and J dropped 7 bases, with 13 bases sitting between them. The CDR3 consists of 13 residues. Germline values: CDR1 SGHNT, CDR2 YYREEE (reference sequence). The CDR3 spells CASSWTGGGGYTF. As DNA, the CDR3 is TGTGCCAGCAGCTGGACGGGGGGTGGTGGCTACACCTTC.

This clone was detected once. This rearrangement joins TRBV7-8 to TRBJ1-5, with D hard to call. This CDR3 comprises 15 residues. The V gene lost 5 bases and the J gene lost 9 bases, with 20 bases spanning the gap. The germline CDR1 and CDR2 sequences are SGHVS and FQNEAQ. CDR3 bases: TGTGCCAGCAGCCTCCCTCGTCATCGGGTTTGGCCCCAGCATTTT. This encodes CASSLPRHRVWPQHF.

The V call is TRBV18, the J call TRBJ2-5, with D unclear. This CDR3 region has 14 residues. V was trimmed by 3 bases and J by 4 bases, leaving 12 bases between them. In germline, CDR1 is KGHSH, CDR2 LQKENI. The CDR3 coding sequence is TGTGCCAGCTCACCCCTAGAATTAGGAGAGACCCAGTACTTC. Its protein is CASSPLELGETQYF.

The V gene is TRBV5-6, the J gene TRBJ2-1; TRBD2 matches at 12 bases. There are 16 residues in the CDR3. Germline V gene lookup returns CDR1 SGHDT and CDR2 YYEEEE. The junction had 4 bases not matched to a gene; V was cut back by 4 bases and J by 2 bases. CDR3 loop: CASSQLAGGTYNEQFF. Written as DNA, the CDR3 is TGTGCCAGCAGCCAACTAGCGGGAGGCACCTACAATGAGCAGTTCTTC. Looking up the rest from reference TRBV5-6 and TRBJ2-1 gives the full variable domain: DAGVTQSPTHLIKTRGQQVTLRCSPKSGHDTVSWYQQALGQGPQFIFQYYEEEERQRGNFPDRFSGHQFPNYSSELNVNALLLGDSALYLCASSQLAGGTYNEQFFGPGTRLTVL.

The chain employs TRBV4-1 and TRBJ2-7; D gene uncertain. The CDR3 is made up of 13 amino acids. Per germline, CDR1 MGHRA and CDR2 YSYEKL. V was cut by 3 bases and J by 3 bases, with 9 bases left in between. The CDR3 loop reads CASSHAAFYEQYF. In DNA form, the CDR3 reads TGCGCCAGCAGCCATGCGGCCTTCTACGAGCAGTACTTC.

The V call is TRBV21-1, the J call TRBJ2-4; the table's D call TRBD2 went unverified against the DNA. TRBV21-1 is a pseudogene segment. This CDR3 region has 14 residues. CDR3 nucleotide sequence: TGTGCCAGCAGCCCGCGGGGGGAGAAAAACATTCAGTACTTC. Translating it yields CASSPRGEKNIQYF.

This chain joins TRBV5-1 and TRBJ2-7; TRBD2 aligns across 15 bases. Per the germline V gene, CDR1 is SGHRS and CDR2 is YFSETQ. Losses at the gene ends were 3 bases for V and 6 bases for J; bases not matched to a gene: 4. The CDR3 is made up of 15 amino acids. CDR3 coding DNA: TGCGCCAGCAGCTCGGGACTAGCGGGAGGCGGCGAGCAGTACTTC. Translated, it gives CASSSGLAGGGEQYF.

This clone was observed a handful of times. The V gene is TRBV19, the J gene TRBJ2-5; the match to TRBD1 covers 7 bases. In germline, CDR1 is LNHDA, CDR2 SQIVND (reference sequence). The CDR3 contains 15 residues. J lost 1 base, V lost 6 bases, and 8 bases had no gene match. CDR3 sequence reads: CASSQPGTVQETQYF. The CDR3 coding sequence is TGTGCCAGTAGCCAACCCGGGACAGTCCAAGAGACCCAGTACTTC.

The chain carries TRBV18 and TRBJ1-1; D may be TRBD1 (6 bases). The germline V gene has CDR1 KGHSH and CDR2 LQKENI. The CDR3 totals 13 residues. V was shortened by 6 bases and J by 5 bases, with 13 bases between the two germline ends. As DNA, the CDR3 is TGTGCCAGCTCCCGAATTGGACAGACTGAAGCTTTCTTT. The encoded protein is CASSRIGQTEAFF.

The rearrangement links TRBV19 to TRBJ1-2; a weak D match, TRBD1 (6 bases). The V gene's germline CDR1 is LNHDA and CDR2 SQIVND (reference sequence). This CDR3 contains 15 residues. The V and J ends lost 7 bases and 1 base respectively, with 16 bases between them. The CDR3 DNA follows: TGTGCCAGTAACCCATCGGGCAGGGGTAACTATGGCTACACCTTC. This gives the protein CASNPSGRGNYGYTF.

This clone was detected only once. The chain has TRBV29-1 and TRBJ2-3; 7 positions agree with TRBD2. Losses at the gene ends were 4 bases for V and 8 bases for J; bases not matched to a gene: 6. Germline values: CDR1 SQVTM, CDR2 ANQGSEA. The CDR3 contains 12 residues. The CDR3 DNA is TGCAGCGTTGCGGCGGGCGGGGGTACGCAGTATTTT. Protein sequence: CSVAAGGGTQYF.

This clone showed up just a few times. The chain is built from TRBV5-1 and TRBJ1-2, with 8 bases that match TRBD1. V trimming: 1 base; J trimming: 5 bases; junction bases outside the gene matches: 7. Germline values: CDR1 SGHRS, CDR2 YFSETQ. This CDR3 is 15 amino acids long. The CDR3 reads CASSLSITGGYGYTF. CDR3 nucleotides: TGCGCCAGCAGCTTGTCAATTACAGGGGGATATGGCTACACCTTC.

This rearrangement joins TRBV2 to TRBJ2-1, with no clear D. From germline, CDR1 is SNHLY and CDR2 FYNNEI. The CDR3 extends over 17 amino acids. V was shortened by 4 bases and J by 0 bases, with 16 bases between the two germline ends. CDR3 coding DNA: TGTGCCAGCAGTGTAGCTCGGGTAGGCAGCTCCTACAATGAGCAGTTCTTC. This translates into CASSVARVGSSYNEQFF.

The V and J genes are TRBV28 and TRBJ2-7, with a weak D call TRBD1 (5 bases). Trimming cost V 8 bases and J 6 bases, with 23 bases left between them. Germline V gives CDR1 MDHEN, CDR2 SYDVKM. The CDR3 runs 15 residues. CDR3 protein: CASGARRIKSGEQYF. CDR3 bases: TGTGCCAGCGGGGCTCGGCGTATAAAGTCTGGCGAGCAGTACTTC.

This clone was recorded only once. Other DNA sequences within the sample encode an identical CDR3. The CDR3 coding sequence is TGTGCCAGCAGTTACTCTGGGGGGAGCACAGATACGCAGTATTTT. It is translated as CASSYSGGSTDTQYF. This chain uses TRBV6-5 with TRBJ2-3, with a tentative D call TRBD2 (6 bases). V gave up 0 bases and J gave up 0 bases, with 7 bases separating them. CDR3 length: 15 amino acids. Germline loops: CDR1 MNHEY, CDR2 SVGAGI.

This rearrangement joins TRBV5-1 to TRBJ1-2; maybe TRBD1 (6 bases). Germline lookup yields CDR1 SGHRS and CDR2 YFSETQ. Trimming left V 3 bases short and J 3 bases short, with 12 bases between. This CDR3 contains 14 residues. This chain's CDR3 is CASSSAGVYYGYTF. For the CDR3, the DNA is TGCGCCAGCAGCTCCGCAGGGGTTTACTATGGCTACACCTTC.

This clone has just one count. This chain links TRBV4-1 with TRBJ1-2, with D hard to call. Deletions cut 4 bases from V and 0 bases from J, with 12 bases between. The CDR3 length is 15 residues. Germline values: CDR1 MGHRA, CDR2 YSYEKL. CDR3 residues: CASSPGLIANYGYTF. Here the CDR3 DNA reads TGCGCCAGCAGCCCCGGACTGATAGCTAACTATGGCTACACCTTC.

The chain links TRBV6-5 to TRBJ2-1; 7 bases are shared with TRBD2. The J segment lost 9 bases and the V segment lost 6 bases, leaving 11 bases of the junction unmatched. The CDR3 is 14 residues long. The germline CDR1 and CDR2 sequences are MNHEY and SVGAGI. CDR3 in amino acids: CASSSMGGYGEQFF. CDR3 coding DNA: TGTGCCAGCAGCTCGATGGGGGGGTATGGTGAGCAGTTCTTC.

The V call is TRBV4-3, the J call TRBJ1-1; 11 positions match TRBD1. The J segment lost 5 bases and the V segment lost 1 base, leaving 3 bases of the junction unmatched. The germline V gene encodes CDR1 LGHNA and CDR2 YSLEER. The CDR3 runs 15 residues. The CDR3 DNA sequence: TGCGCCAGCAGCCAAGGGACAGGGGGCATTACTGAAGCTTTCTTT. Its translation: CASSQGTGGITEAFF.

The chain has TRBV6-6 and TRBJ2-5, with 8 bases that match TRBD1. V lost 6 bases and J lost 4; bases outside the gene matches: 13. The CDR3 is 16 amino acids. Germline V gene sequence: CDR1 MNHNY, CDR2 SVGAGI (reference sequence). The CDR3 sequence: CASSTGQVGVGETQYF. The CDR3, as DNA: TGTGCCAGCAGCACGGGACAGGTCGGCGTGGGAGAGACCCAGTACTTC.

The rearrangement uses TRBV10-3 and TRBJ2-2, with D possibly TRBD2 on 5 matching bases. This CDR3 is 13 amino acids long. V was trimmed by 8 bases and J by 6 bases, leaving 13 bases between them. Per germline, CDR1 ENHRY and CDR2 SYGVKD. The CDR3 region has the DNA TGTGCCATCGGACCCCCGGAGGCCGGGGAGCTGTTTTTT. Translated: CAIGPPEAGELFF.

This rearrangement joins TRBV19 to TRBJ2-5; 7 nucleotides align to TRBD2. CDR3 length: 17 amino acids. Germline-derived CDR1 and CDR2 are LNHDA and SQIVND (reference sequence). Trimming cost V 0 bases and J 0 bases; bases outside gene matches: 7. The CDR3 loop is CASSIDHGLEYQETQYF. Here the CDR3 DNA reads TGTGCCAGTAGTATAGATCATGGACTAGAGTACCAAGAGACCCAGTACTTC. Looking up the rest from reference TRBV19 and TRBJ2-5 gives the full variable domain: DGGITQSPKYLFRKEGQNVTLSCEQNLNHDAMYWYRQDPGQGLRLIYYSQIVNDFQKGDIAEGYSVSREKKESFPLTVTSAQKNPTAFYLCASSIDHGLEYQETQYFGPGTRLLVL.

The J gene is TRBJ2-2, the V gene TRBV18; the D gene is possibly TRBD1 (6 bases). The germline V gene encodes CDR1 KGHSH and CDR2 LQKENI. V gave up 6 bases and J gave up 5 bases, with 13 bases separating them. The CDR3 runs 14 residues. The CDR3 nucleotides read TGTGCCAGCTCGCGAAGCCAGGGGACCGGGGAGCTGTTTTTT. Translated, it gives CASSRSQGTGELFF. The variable domain in full, with the rest retrieved from reference TRBV18 and TRBJ2-2, is NAGVMQNPRHLVRRRGQEARLRCSPMKGHSHVYWYRQLPEEGLKFMVYLQKENIIDESGMPKERFSAEFPKEGPSILRIQQVVRGDSAAYFCASSRSQGTGELFFGEGSRLTVL.

The V call is TRBV29-1, the J call TRBJ2-5; D unclear. This CDR3 has 11 residues. Germline V gene sequence: CDR1 SQVTM, CDR2 ANQGSEA. Trimming took 5 bases from V and 0 from J, leaving 4 bases between them. CDR3 in amino acids: CSVQYQETQYF. In nucleotides, the CDR3 is TGCAGCGTTCAGTACCAAGAGACCCAGTACTTC. Using reference TRBV29-1 and TRBJ2-5 for the parts outside the CDR3, the full variable domain is SAVISQKPSRDICQRGTSLTIQCQVDSQVTMMFWYRQQPGQSLTLIATANQGSEATYESGFVIDKFPISRPNLTFSTLTVSNMSPEDSSIYLCSVQYQETQYFGPGTRLLVL.

This chain connects TRBV7-6 to TRBJ2-1, with 7 bases aligning to TRBD2. There are 16 residues in the CDR3. After removal of 5 bases from V and 6 bases from J, the junction contained 13 bases not matched to a gene. In germline, CDR1 is SGHVS, CDR2 FNYEAQ. The CDR3 coding sequence is TGTGCCAGCAGCCCTAATCGGGGGGAGGACCGCAATGAGCAGTTCTTC. It codes for CASSPNRGEDRNEQFF.

The chain combines TRBV4-3 with TRBJ2-1; 7 bases align to TRBD2. The ends lost 1 base at V and 12 bases at J; junction bases unmatched: 18. The CDR3 consists of 17 residues. CDR1 LGHNA and CDR2 YSLEER come from the germline V gene. The CDR3 nucleotides are TGCGCCAGCAGCCAAGTCCTACTAGCGCGGGGAGGCTTATGGCAGTTCTTC. This encodes CASSQVLLARGGLWQFF.

This clone was counted once. The chain couples TRBV28 to TRBJ2-1; TRBD1 agrees at 7 bases. With V trimmed by 4 bases and J by 2 bases, 11 bases remained unmatched. The germline V gene has CDR1 MDHEN and CDR2 SYDVKM. The CDR3 totals 17 residues. The DNA of the CDR3 is TGTGCCAGCAGTTCCCACCGGACAGGAGGAACCTACAATGAGCAGTTCTTC. Translated: CASSSHRTGGTYNEQFF.